This paragraph covers one TCR beta chain sequence. Measured with immunoSEQ multiplex PCR; TCRdb has only the in-frame clones, and not every one. This table holds approximately 92,000 clones, approximately 93% found once. This entry belongs to a study of T cell changes during pregnancy in multiple sclerosis. With 5 bases clipped from V and 4 bases from J, the junction kept 6 bases outside the gene matches. Germline lookup yields CDR1 MNHEY and CDR2 SVGAGI. CDR3 length: 15 residues. The chain recombines TRBV6-5 with TRBJ1-4; 8 bases agree with TRBD1. The clonotype originates from a female donor with multiple sclerosis, enrolled in a pregnancy study. The specimen was peripheral blood, collected after pregnancy. DNA of the CDR3: TGTGCCAGCAGTCCTACAGGGGGTCGTAATGAAAAACTGTTTTTT. This codes for CASSPTGGRNEKLFF.